The rows below give T cell receptor beta chains drawn from one sample of a study of blood T cell repertoires in COVID-19. The protocol was immunoSEQ multiplex PCR, while the TCRdb copy is restricted to in-frame clones and leaves out a portion. The sample shows hundreds of thousands of clones, roughly nine tenths of them seen only once. The sequenced material came from PBMCs or T cells enriched from blood (not recorded which). These receptors were obtained from a woman in her twenties or thirties who had recovered from COVID-19. CDR3s include the opening cysteine and the closing phenylalanine or tryptophan. D genes are given only for firm matches. Size is stated for part of the rows, as once, few or many counts, or as a class when the clone is expanded.

J gene | clone size | D gene | V gene | CDR3 DNA | CDR3 protein
TRBJ2-2 | . | . | TRBV5-5 | TGTGCCAGCCTTGACACCGGGGAGCTGTTTTTT | CASLDTGELFF
TRBJ2-6 | . | . | TRBV24-1 | TGTGCCACCGGCCGCTCTGGGGCCAACGTCCTGACTTTC | CATGRSGANVLTF
TRBJ1-3 | few | TRBD1 | TRBV15 | TGTGCCACCAGCAGAGCCAAGGGGGCAATTAGGGAAAACACCATATATTTT | CATSRAKGAIRENTIYF
TRBJ2-7 | . | TRBD2 | TRBV11-2 | TGTGCCAGCAGCTGGGGACTAGCGGAGTACGAGCAGTACTTC | CASSWGLAEYEQYF
TRBJ1-2 | once | TRBD1 | TRBV12-3/TRBV12-4 | TGTGCCAGCAGTAGGACAGGGAGGTATGGCTACACCTTC | CASSRTGRYGYTF
TRBJ2-7 | . | . | TRBV28 | TGTGCCAGCAGATCGCGGTGGGAGCAGTACTTC | CASRSRWEQYF
TRBJ2-3 | once | TRBD2 | TRBV2 | TGTGCCAGCGGAGCGGGATATACGCAGTATTTT | CASGAGYTQYF
TRBJ2-3 | . | . | TRBV9 | TGTGCCAGCAGCGCAAGCCCCCGGGACTCAGATACGCAGTATTTT | CASSASPRDSDTQYF
TRBJ1-5 | . | TRBD1 | TRBV19 | TGTGCCAGTGCAACTGAACAGGGGCCTCAGCCCCAGCATTTT | CASATEQGPQPQHF
TRBJ1-1 | . | . | TRBV2 | TGTGCCAGCCAGACAGAGAACACTGAAGCTTTCTTT | CASQTENTEAFF
TRBJ2-3 | . | TRBD2 | TRBV14 | TGTGCCAGCAGCCAAGAGGGGCGGCTAGCGGGGACCACAGATACGCAGTATTTT | CASSQEGRLAGTTDTQYF
TRBJ2-5 | . | TRBD1 | TRBV6-2/TRBV6-3 | TGTGCCAGCAGTACCCTCGGGACAGGGCTGCAAGAGACCCAGTACTTC | CASSTLGTGLQETQYF
TRBJ1-4 | many | TRBD1 | TRBV30 | TGTGCCTGGAATTCGGACAGGCCCGGCGAAAAACTGTTTTTT | CAWNSDRPGEKLFF
TRBJ1-3 | . | . | TRBV6-5 | TGTGCCAGCAGCCTATCTGACAGCTCTGGAAACACCATATATTTT | CASSLSDSSGNTIYF
TRBJ2-2 | few | TRBD2 | TRBV4-1 | TGCGCCAGCAGCCAAGATCCCAGCGGGGGAAACACCGGGGAGCTGTTTTTT | CASSQDPSGGNTGELFF
TRBJ2-3 | few | . | TRBV19 | TGTGCCAGTAGTAGTGGCGGGACAGATACGCAGTATTTT | CASSSGGTDTQYF
TRBJ2-1 | . | TRBD1 | TRBV5-1 | TGCGCCAGCAGTGGGGGACAGGGTTTCAATGAGCAGTTCTTC | CASSGGQGFNEQFF
TRBJ1-5 | . | TRBD1 | TRBV6-2/TRBV6-3 | TGTGCCAGCAGTTACCTTGGACAGGGCCAAGGTCAGCCCCAGCATTTT | CASSYLGQGQGQPQHF
TRBJ1-2 | . | TRBD1 | TRBV5-4 | TGTGCCAGCAGCTTGGGACAGGGGGCAACGGGGGGCTACACCTTC | CASSLGQGATGGYTF
TRBJ2-7 | . | . | TRBV28 | TGTGCCAGCACCTCTCCCGGAGAGAGCTCCTACGAGCAGTACTTC | CASTSPGESSYEQYF
TRBJ1-3 | . | . | TRBV7-9 | TGTGCCAGCAGCTTCGAGGGAGGTGGAAACACCATATATTTT | CASSFEGGGNTIYF
TRBJ2-5 | . | TRBD2 | TRBV10-3 | TGTGCCATCAGTGGGGAAGGTTCAGCGGGGGGACCCCGGGAGACCCAGTACTTC | CAISGEGSAGGPRETQYF
TRBJ2-4 | once | TRBD1 | TRBV5-1 | TGCGCCAGCAGCTTGGGGCAAGGATTCCCGGACAGGGAGAGGGAAGGGGTCTTC | CASSLGQGFPDREREGVF
TRBJ2-7 | . | . | TRBV18 | TGTGCCAGCTCACCAGAACTAGTCGGCGGCGAGCAGTACTTC | CASSPELVGGEQYF
TRBJ2-7 | few | . | TRBV6-5 | TGTGCCAGCAGTCCGAATTGGAGGAGGGAGCAGTACTTC | CASSPNWRREQYF
TRBJ2-5 | . | TRBD2 | TRBV9 | TGTGCCAGCAGCGTAGACGGGGGGGCTGTCGAGACCCAGTACTTC | CASSVDGGAVETQYF
TRBJ1-1 | . | . | TRBV30 | TGTGCCTGGAGTGTTTTAGGACAAATGAACACTGAAGCTTTCTTT | CAWSVLGQMNTEAFF
TRBJ2-3 | . | TRBD1 | TRBV5-1 | TGCGCCAGCAGCTTGCTGAGACAGGGGGACCCGGAGTATTTT | CASSLLRQGDPEYF
TRBJ2-3 | . | . | TRBV5-1 | TGCGCCAGCAGCTTGGACTCAAAAGAAGATACGCAGTATTTT | CASSLDSKEDTQYF
TRBJ1-3 | few | . | TRBV6-5 | TGTGCCAGCAGTTACGGCGGCACCGGAAACACCATATATTTT | CASSYGGTGNTIYF
TRBJ1-6 | . | . | TRBV18 | TGTGCCAGCTCACCATACGGAGGGCTGGATTCACCCCTCCACTTT | CASSPYGGLDSPLHF
TRBJ2-3 | . | . | TRBV5-4 | TGTGCCAGCAGCTTCGTCAGCCGGACTAGCACAGATACGCAGTATTTT | CASSFVSRTSTDTQYF
TRBJ2-3 | . | TRBD1 | TRBV15 | TGTGCCACCAGCAGGTACCGTCGACAGGGTTTTGAAGATACGCAGTATTTT | CATSRYRRQGFEDTQYF
TRBJ1-5 | . | . | TRBV19 | TGTGCCAGTAGTTCTCTAAAATACCCGGTGAGCAATCAGCCCCAGCATTTT | CASSSLKYPVSNQPQHF
TRBJ1-4 | . | . | TRBV10-3 | TGTGCCATCAGTGGGGGGGAAGGGGAAAAACTGTTTTTT | CAISGGEGEKLFF
TRBJ2-4 | . | . | TRBV12-3/TRBV12-4 | TGTGCCAGCAGTCCCCCTGGGGAGGTCATTCAGTACTTC | CASSPPGEVIQYF
TRBJ1-6 | . | . | TRBV14 | TGTGCCAGCAGCCCTACAACCAGAGGTTGGTCACCCCTCCACTTT | CASSPTTRGWSPLHF
TRBJ1-2 | . | . | TRBV19 | TGTGCCAGTAGCCCAGCTAACTATGGCTACACCTTC | CASSPANYGYTF
TRBJ2-1 | . | . | TRBV19 | TGTGCCAGTAGTATTGGCCAAATCAATGAGCAGTTCTTC | CASSIGQINEQFF
TRBJ2-2 | . | TRBD2 | TRBV29-1 | TGCAGCGTGGCACAGCGGGGATCGAACACCGGGGAGCTGTTTTTT | CSVAQRGSNTGELFF
TRBJ1-1 | . | . | TRBV2 | TGTGCCAGCACGGGGTACACTGAAGCTTTCTTT | CASTGYTEAFF
TRBJ2-1 | . | TRBD2 | TRBV6-5 | TGTGCCAGTTACGGACTAGCGGATGAGCAGTTCTTC | CASYGLADEQFF
TRBJ2-4 | . | TRBD1 | TRBV5-1 | TGCGCCAGCAGCTCCAACGCAGGGACAGCACTGGGAAACATTCAGTACTTC | CASSSNAGTALGNIQYF
TRBJ2-5 | . | TRBD2 | TRBV24-1 | TGTGCCACCAGTGATTGGGGGGGAGCGAGTGGTCAAGAGACCCAGTACTTC | CATSDWGGASGQETQYF
TRBJ2-1 | . | . | TRBV11-2 | TGTGCCAGCAGCTTAGGGCCCTCCTACAATGAGCAGTTCTTC | CASSLGPSYNEQFF
TRBJ1-6 | . | TRBD1 | TRBV10-2 | TGCGCCAGCACCTACGGGACAGGGAATTCACCCCTCCACTTT | CASTYGTGNSPLHF
TRBJ2-5 | . | . | TRBV3-1/TRBV3-2 | TGTGCCAGCAGCCCCCCGGGGGAGACCCAGTACTTC | CASSPPGETQYF
TRBJ1-4 | . | . | TRBV3-1/TRBV3-2 | TGTGCCAGCAGCCAAGCCAGGGGCCCGAATGAAAAACTGTTTTTT | CASSQARGPNEKLFF
TRBJ1-1 | . | . | TRBV20-1 | TGCAGTGCTAGTCTTGACAGCATCACTGAAGCTTTCTTT | CSASLDSITEAFF
TRBJ2-3 | . | . | TRBV5-1 | TGCGCCAGCAGCGTTAGTAGCGGTGGCACAGATACGCAGTATTTT | CASSVSSGGTDTQYF